These T cell receptor beta chains were read from a single sample in a study of T cell responses to AZD1222 COVID-19 vaccine. Generated by immunoSEQ multiplex PCR, the TCRdb table keeps only in-frame clones and is missing some. Here the sample spans 150,000 to 200,000 clones, 85% to 95% being singletons. The sequencing used peripheral blood, collected on day 0 of AZD1222 vaccination. These receptors were taken from an adult in good health. Each CDR3 is given with its conserved first and last residue. A D gene is named only where the DNA matches it firmly.

TRBV9	TRBJ2-6	-	CASSPHIVANVLTF
TRBV25-1	TRBJ1-3	TRBD1	CASSVTDRAAIYF
TRBV4-2	TRBJ1-4	-	CASSQVSATNEKLFF
TRBV9	TRBJ2-2	-	CASSVETVGELFF
TRBV2	TRBJ1-2	-	CASRERFLNYGYTF
TRBV2	TRBJ1-1	-	CASSEAGVNTEAFF
TRBV30	TRBJ1-5	-	CAWSVLSNQPQHF
TRBV18	TRBJ2-7	-	CASSPDSYEQYF
TRBV6-6	TRBJ2-7	-	CASRAPGEQYF
TRBV28	TRBJ2-7	-	CASSTRDWAYEQYF
TRBV7-2	TRBJ1-5	-	CASSLDRGAGNQPQHF
TRBV28	TRBJ1-5	-	CASSPDPGGSNQPQHF
TRBV9	TRBJ1-1	TRBD1	CASSWRGPDTEAFF
TRBV27	TRBJ2-7	TRBD2	CASSLLGTSSYEQYF